Below, 22 T cell receptor beta chains from the same sample are listed, as sequenced in a study of T cells after somatic rescue of genetic block. Data came from immunoSEQ multiplex PCR; TCRdb stores just in-frame clones and leaves some out. The sample shows around 100,000 clones, just over 90% of them seen only once. The sequenced material came from peripheral blood mononuclear cells (PBMCs). These receptors were obtained from a woman aged 18-29 years.

J is TRBJ1-2 and V is TRBV6-5; a weak D match, TRBD1 (5 bases). Trimming left V 0 bases short and J 5 bases short, with 10 bases between. The CDR3 loop spans 14 amino acids. The germline V gene has CDR1 MNHEY and CDR2 SVGAGI. CDR3: CASSYSGTPYGYTF. The CDR3 DNA follows: TGTGCCAGCAGTTACTCGGGGACGCCTTATGGCTACACCTTC.

The CDR3 is CAWSVPGQVSYNSPLHF. CDR3 coding DNA: TGTGCCTGGAGTGTACCCGGACAGGTCTCCTATAATTCACCCCTCCACTTT. The J gene is TRBJ1-6, the V gene TRBV30; 7 bases are shared with TRBD1. Per germline, CDR1 GTSNPN and CDR2 SVGIG (reference sequence). V lost 0 bases and J lost 0; bases outside the gene matches: 5. The CDR3 totals 17 residues. The whole variable domain, remainder taken from reference TRBV30 and TRBJ1-6, is SQTIHQWPATLVQPVGSPLSLECTVEGTSNPNLYWYRQAAGRGLQLLFYSVGIGQISSEVPQNLSASRPQDRQFILSSKKLLLSDSGFYLCAWSVPGQVSYNSPLHFGNGTRLTVT.

This clone was detected only a few times. The chain has TRBV19 and TRBJ1-1; possibly TRBD1 for D (5 bases). The CDR3 covers 13 residues. Germline assignment: CDR1 LNHDA and CDR2 SQIVND (reference sequence). Trimming removed 5 bases at V and 0 bases at J, with 7 bases between. CDR3 bases: TGTGCCAGTAGTGGGGCTATGAACACTGAAGCTTTCTTT. Translating gives CASSGAMNTEAFF.

The DNA for the CDR3 is TGTGCCAGCAGTCGAACAGGGGAAATCACTGAAGCTTTCTTT. It yields the protein CASSRTGEITEAFF. The chain couples TRBV7-3 to TRBJ1-1, with 7 bases lining up with TRBD1. This CDR3 region has 14 residues. The germline gives CDR1 SGHTA, CDR2 FQGTGA. Trimming removed 6 bases from V and 4 bases from J; junction bases left unmatched: 8.

The chain is built from TRBV7-9 and TRBJ1-2; TRBD1 might be the D (5 bases). This CDR3 comprises 14 residues. V lost 5 bases and J lost 4, with 14 bases in between. Germline assignment: CDR1 SEHNR and CDR2 FQNEAQ (reference sequence). The CDR3 here is CASSPDGGTYGYTF. The CDR3 DNA reads as TGTGCCAGCAGCCCAGACGGGGGTACCTATGGCTACACCTTC.

The rearrangement joins TRBV9 to TRBJ2-2; the D call may be TRBD1 or TRBD2 (5 bases each). The CDR3 loop spans 16 amino acids. Germline CDR1 is SGDLS and CDR2 is YYNGEE. The V end lost 1 base, the J end lost 3 bases, and 13 bases lay between the germline ends. The CDR3 DNA reads TGTGCCAGCAGCGTAACCTCAGGGAGCCACACCGGGGAGCTGTTTTTT. Encoded protein: CASSVTSGSHTGELFF.

The V and J genes are TRBV14 and TRBJ1-2; D uncertain. Trimming removed 4 bases at V and 8 bases at J, with 8 bases between. The germline CDR1 and CDR2 sequences are SGHDN and FVKESK. The CDR3 runs 11 residues. CDR3 nucleotide sequence: TGTGCCAGCAGCCGTGGAGGGGGCTACACCTTC. This encodes CASSRGGGYTF.

J is TRBJ2-1 and V is TRBV19, with 7 nucleotides matching TRBD1. In germline, CDR1 is LNHDA, CDR2 SQIVND (reference sequence). The CDR3 contains 14 residues. The trim removed 7 bases at V and 8 bases at J, leaving 11 bases unmatched. CDR3 DNA: TGTGCCAGTACCCCGGACAGGTTGGGGGATGAGCAGTTCTTC. Amino acids: CASTPDRLGDEQFF.

This rearrangement joins TRBV5-4 to TRBJ2-3; D may be TRBD1 or TRBD2 (5 bases each). CDR1 and CDR2 from the germline V gene are SGHNT and YYREEE (reference sequence). Deletions cut 7 bases from V and 4 bases from J, with 13 bases between. The CDR3 sequence is 13 residues long. Here the CDR3 reads CASQTAGADTQYF. The CDR3 DNA sequence: TGTGCCAGCCAGACAGCCGGGGCAGATACGCAGTATTTT.

This clone was recorded only once. The chain's CDR3 is CASSIGRGLNQPQHF. DNA of the CDR3: TGTGCCAGTAGTATAGGCAGGGGGCTAAATCAGCCCCAGCATTTT. V usage is TRBV19 and J usage is TRBJ1-5; 8 bases match TRBD1. Germline-derived CDR1 and CDR2 are LNHDA and SQIVND (reference sequence). Trimming took 1 base from V and 4 from J; bases not matched to a gene: 3. The CDR3 is 15 residues long.

The chain links TRBV27 to TRBJ1-2; 7 nucleotides align to TRBD1. Germline V gene sequence: CDR1 MNHEY, CDR2 SMNVEV (reference sequence). Losses at the gene ends were 8 bases for V and 4 bases for J; bases not matched to a gene: 10. The CDR3 covers 14 residues. CDR3 bases: TGTGCCAGCTGGAGCGGGACAGACAGCTATGGCTACACCTTC. Protein: CASWSGTDSYGYTF.

The CDR3 sequence: CASSSWTTTDTQYF. The CDR3 nucleotides read TGTGCCAGCAGTTCCTGGACCACCACAGATACGCAGTATTTT. The gene calls are TRBV27 and TRBJ2-3; no definite D call. CDR1 is MNHEY, CDR2 SMNVEV, per germline (reference sequence). The CDR3 is made up of 14 amino acids. V was trimmed by 4 bases and J by 2 bases, leaving 10 bases between them.

This clone was seen once. J is TRBJ1-4 and V is TRBV7-9; D unresolved. Between the trimmed V and J ends, which lost 0 bases and 2 bases, there was a span of 10 bases. The CDR3 is 16 residues long. Germline CDR1 SEHNR, CDR2 FQNEAQ (reference sequence). CDR3 sequence reads: CASSLAGAGTNEKLFF. The CDR3 DNA reads as TGTGCCAGCAGCTTAGCGGGAGCTGGCACTAATGAAAAACTGTTTTTT.

This clone was observed once. CDR3 nucleotide sequence: TGTGCCAGCAGCTTGGTTCAGGGCGAGCAGTACTTC. Its protein product is CASSLVQGEQYF. J is TRBJ2-7 and V is TRBV5-4; perhaps TRBD1 as D (5 bases). CDR3 length equals 12 residues. V was clipped by 0 bases and J by 6 bases, with 7 bases between them. Per the germline V gene, CDR1 is SGHNT and CDR2 is YYREEE (reference sequence).

The rearrangement joins TRBV15 to TRBJ1-2, with D hard to call. The CDR3 length is 14 residues. Looked up from germline, CDR1 is LNHNV and CDR2 is YYDKDF (reference sequence). V shed 0 bases and J shed 7 bases, with 12 bases lying between them. The CDR3 loop reads CATSRDKGIAGYTF. DNA of the CDR3: TGTGCCACCAGCAGAGATAAGGGAATTGCTGGCTACACCTTC. The full variable domain, its missing parts supplied by reference TRBV15 and TRBJ1-2, is DAMVIQNPRYQVTQFGKPVTLSCSQTLNHNVMYWYQQKSSQAPKLLFHYYDKDFNNEADTPDNFQSRRPNTSFCFLDIRSPGLGDTAMYLCATSRDKGIAGYTFGSGTRLTVV.

This chain uses TRBV29-1 with TRBJ2-5; 10 bases map to TRBD1. The V and J ends lost 5 bases and 3 bases, in that order; junction bases with no gene match: 3. Germline CDR1 SQVTM, CDR2 ANQGSEA. This CDR3 is 13 amino acids long. The CDR3 region is CSVLTGGEETQYF. For the CDR3, the DNA is TGCAGCGTTCTGACAGGGGGCGAAGAGACCCAGTACTTC. Drawing the rest from reference TRBV29-1 and TRBJ2-5, the complete variable domain is SAVISQKPSRDICQRGTSLTIQCQVDSQVTMMFWYRQQPGQSLTLIATANQGSEATYESGFVIDKFPISRPNLTFSTLTVSNMSPEDSSIYLCSVLTGGEETQYFGPGTRLLVL.

This chain joins TRBV7-9 and TRBJ1-2; a weak D match, TRBD1 (5 bases). The length of the CDR3 is 13 residues. The germline gives CDR1 SEHNR, CDR2 FQNEAQ (reference sequence). The V end was cut by 5 bases, the J end by 8 bases, with 15 bases between. CDR3 DNA sequence: TGTGCCAGCAGCCCCGGCGGGGGTTGGGGCTACACCTTC. This encodes CASSPGGGWGYTF. Full variable domain (remainder filled in from reference TRBV7-9 and TRBJ1-2): DTGVSQNPRHKITKRGQNVTFRCDPISEHNRLYWYRQTLGQGPEFLTYFQNEAQLEKSRLLSDRFSAERPKGSFSTLEIQRTEQGDSAMYLCASSPGGGWGYTFGSGTRLTVV.

The chain joins TRBV6-1 to TRBJ1-4; the D is unclear. Germline V gives CDR1 MNHNS, CDR2 SASEGT. This CDR3 spans 11 amino acids. V lost 5 bases and J 4 bases, leaving 2 bases between the germline ends. CDR3 DNA: TGTGCCAGCAGTATTAATGAAAAACTGTTTTTT. Residues: CASSINEKLFF.

V and J are TRBV29-1 and TRBJ1-2; possible D gene TRBD1, 5 bases. Trimming removed 2 bases from V and 5 bases from J, with 9 bases in between. Germline CDR1 reads SQVTM; CDR2 reads ANQGSEA. This CDR3 spans 12 amino acids. The CDR3 sequence: CSVEPREYGYTF. The CDR3 coding sequence is TGCAGCGTTGAACCCAGGGAGTATGGCTACACCTTC.

V gene TRBV27 combines with J gene TRBJ1-6; no clear D gene. The CDR3 contains 15 residues. Germline V CDR1 and CDR2: MNHEY, SMNVEV (reference sequence). The V end lost 3 bases, the J end lost 0 bases, and 6 bases lay between the germline ends. The CDR3 coding sequence is TGTGCCAGCAGTTTTGCTAGCTCCTATAATTCACCCCTCCACTTT. This translates into CASSFASSYNSPLHF.

V is TRBV28 and J is TRBJ2-7; 8 bases align to TRBD1. Germline V gene data show CDR1 as MDHEN and CDR2 as SYDVKM. The ends lost 10 bases at V and 5 bases at J; junction bases unmatched: 16. This CDR3 spans 15 amino acids. CDR3 loop: CATQSTTGQEHEQYF. The CDR3 nucleotides are TGTGCCACCCAGTCGACAACGGGACAGGAACACGAGCAGTACTTC.

The rearrangement joins TRBV19 to TRBJ2-7, with 10 bases matching TRBD2. The junction had 6 bases not matched to a gene; V was cut back by 8 bases and J by 2 bases. The germline V gene encodes CDR1 LNHDA and CDR2 SQIVND (reference sequence). The CDR3 extends over 14 amino acids. DNA of the CDR3: TGTGCCAGTCAAACTAGCGGGGCCCCCTACGAGCAGTACTTC. It is translated as CASQTSGAPYEQYF.